Sequencing of this T cell receptor beta chain was carried out in a study of blood T cell repertoires in COVID-19. Study-wide context: Sources were T cells, B-cell-depleted T cells, or PBMCs; the material itself was cDNA or gDNA.

Trimming removed 4 bases from V and 6 bases from J, with 13 bases in between. Germline lookup yields CDR1 SGHDT and CDR2 YYEEEE. This CDR3 is 13 amino acids long. How the authors handled the data: Counts of nucleated cells, estimated from reference gene primer amplification, were obtained. This table comes from immunoSEQ multiplex PCR, and its TCRdb copy is limited to in-frame clones, with some not included. D and trimming were read from the DNA, whereas the V and J calls and clone size are those reported in that table. The sample holds about 140,000 clones, about 85% seen once. This receptor was taken from a human donor in a cohort sampled during active COVID-19. Source material: peripheral blood. V is TRBV5-6 and J is TRBJ1-1, with D possibly matching TRBD1 (6 bases). The CDR3 DNA sequence: TGTGCCAGCAGCCCACAGGGATTCGCTGAAGCTTTCTTT. As protein: CASSPQGFAEAFF.